The 28 T cell receptor beta chains in this list originate from one sample, sequenced in a study of OX40 agonist ivuxolimab in advanced cancers. The assay was immunoSEQ multiplex PCR, and TCRdb's table has in-frame clones only and misses some. This sample has tens of thousands of clones, with about nine tenths found just once. The sample consisted of CD4+ or CD8+ T cells sorted from blood, taken in a trial of the OX40 agonist ivuxolimab. The receptor set was obtained from an adult with an advanced solid tumor such as melanoma, head and neck, liver or kidney cancer.

The V gene is TRBV9, the J gene TRBJ1-4, with TRBD1 matching over 11 bases. Looked up from germline, CDR1 is SGDLS and CDR2 is YYNGEE. The ends lost 0 bases at V and 12 bases at J; junction bases unmatched: 7. The CDR3 is made up of 15 amino acids. The CDR3 nucleotides read TGTGCCAGCAGCGTAGGGACAGGGGGCCTCGAGGAACTGTTTTTT. It specifies CASSVGTGGLEELFF.

V usage is TRBV5-6 and J usage is TRBJ2-1, with 8 bases lining up with TRBD1. Germline V gene data show CDR1 as SGHDT and CDR2 as YYEEEE. The CDR3 has 16 amino acids. With 6 bases clipped from V and 8 bases from J, the junction kept 16 bases outside the gene matches. CDR3 nucleotide sequence: TGTGCCAGCACCGCCCCCGGGTGGACAGGGCCGGATGAGCAGTTCTTC. It yields the protein CASTAPGWTGPDEQFF. The whole variable domain, remainder taken from reference TRBV5-6 and TRBJ2-1, is DAGVTQSPTHLIKTRGQQVTLRCSPKSGHDTVSWYQQALGQGPQFIFQYYEEEERQRGNFPDRFSGHQFPNYSSELNVNALLLGDSALYLCASTAPGWTGPDEQFFGPGTRLTVL.

The rearrangement uses TRBV25-1 and TRBJ2-5; D remains ambiguous. Trimming removed 4 bases at V and 2 bases at J, with 11 bases between. Germline V gene data show CDR1 as MGHDK and CDR2 as SYGVNS. CDR3 length: 14 residues. The CDR3 protein is CASSVDERQETQYF. The CDR3 DNA reads TGTGCCAGCAGTGTGGACGAGAGACAAGAGACCCAGTACTTC.

The gene calls are TRBV28 and TRBJ1-4; D unclear. CDR1 is MDHEN, CDR2 SYDVKM, per germline. Trimming cost V 4 bases and J 8 bases, with 20 bases left between them. The CDR3 has 16 residues. Here the CDR3 reads CASSSTSGRVEEKLFF. The CDR3 DNA is TGTGCCAGCAGTTCGACCTCGGGGAGGGTGGAGGAAAAACTGTTTTTT.

V gene TRBV9 combines with J gene TRBJ1-1; no clear D gene. Trimming took off 0 bases at V and 1 base at J, with 7 bases between the two ends. This CDR3 spans 14 amino acids. Germline V gene lookup returns CDR1 SGDLS and CDR2 YYNGEE. DNA of the CDR3: TGTGCCAGCAGCGTAGGGGCCTCGAACACTGAAGCTTTCTTT. Amino acids: CASSVGASNTEAFF.

The chain carries TRBV7-9 and TRBJ1-2, with unresolved D. Germline CDR1 SEHNR, CDR2 FQNEAQ (reference sequence). Deletions cut 5 bases from V and 0 bases from J, with 13 bases between. This CDR3 spans 15 amino acids. DNA for the CDR3: TGTGCCAGCAGCCTCCCAGCGTTTCCTAACTATGGCTACACCTTC. Protein product: CASSLPAFPNYGYTF.

This clone was seen a few times. V and J are TRBV19 and TRBJ2-7; possibly TRBD1 for D (5 bases). The ends were cut back, 4 bases at V and 5 bases at J, with 12 bases in the middle. The CDR3 covers 13 residues. The germline gives CDR1 LNHDA, CDR2 SQIVND (reference sequence). Here the CDR3 reads CASSSDRFHEQYF. The CDR3 DNA sequence: TGTGCCAGTAGTAGCGACAGATTCCACGAGCAGTACTTC. Full variable domain (outside the CDR3, taken from reference TRBV19 and TRBJ2-7): DGGITQSPKYLFRKEGQNVTLSCEQNLNHDAMYWYRQDPGQGLRLIYYSQIVNDFQKGDIAEGYSVSREKKESFPLTVTSAQKNPTAFYLCASSSDRFHEQYFGPGTRLTVT.

This clone was counted once. DNA of the CDR3: TGCGCCAGCAGCCAAGTAACTCGGACAGGAAGCTCCTACGAGCAGTACTTC. Its protein is CASSQVTRTGSSYEQYF. V is TRBV4-1 and J is TRBJ2-7; TRBD1 matches at 7 bases. This CDR3 is built from 17 residues. Germline CDR1 MGHRA, CDR2 YSYEKL. The ends lost 1 base at V and 0 bases at J; junction bases unmatched: 9.

J is TRBJ1-5 and V is TRBV27; D unclear. The germline V gene has CDR1 MNHEY and CDR2 SMNVEV (reference sequence). Between the trimmed V and J ends, which lost 5 bases and 1 base, there was a span of 15 bases. This CDR3 is built from 16 residues. The CDR3 loop reads CASSPSSARSNQPQHF. Here the CDR3 DNA reads TGTGCCAGCAGTCCATCCTCGGCCCGCAGCAATCAGCCCCAGCATTTT.

The rearrangement uses TRBV9 and TRBJ1-1; tentatively, D is TRBD1 (5 bases). This CDR3 has 15 amino acids. Germline V CDR1 and CDR2: SGDLS, YYNGEE. Trimming cost V 0 bases and J 5 bases, with 14 bases left between them. CDR3 region: CASSVGAGKGTEAFF. The DNA of the CDR3 is TGTGCCAGCAGCGTAGGTGCAGGGAAGGGGACTGAAGCTTTCTTT.

V and J are TRBV27 and TRBJ2-1; 9 bases fit TRBD1. There are 16 residues in the CDR3. Looked up from germline, CDR1 is MNHEY and CDR2 is SMNVEV (reference sequence). V lost 5 bases to trimming and J lost 3 bases; unmatched junction nucleotides: 8. The CDR3 sequence is CASSKMPGQGYNEQFF. DNA of the CDR3: TGTGCCAGCAGTAAGATGCCGGGACAGGGCTACAATGAGCAGTTCTTC.

V and J are TRBV15 and TRBJ2-1, with D maybe TRBD1 (5 bases). The V and J ends lost 2 bases and 3 bases respectively, with 14 bases between them. The CDR3 length is 16 residues. In germline, CDR1 is LNHNV, CDR2 YYDKDF (reference sequence). This chain's CDR3 is CATSRSGQGDYNEQFF. DNA of the CDR3: TGTGCCACCAGCAGATCCGGACAAGGGGACTACAATGAGCAGTTCTTC.

This clone was counted between two and nine times. The V gene is TRBV7-9, the J gene TRBJ1-3, with no clear D. This CDR3 comprises 16 residues. With 9 bases removed from V and 0 bases from J, the gap between germline ends came to 18 bases. Germline loops: CDR1 SEHNR, CDR2 FQNEAQ (reference sequence). The CDR3 loop reads CASILQPGNSGNTIYF. In nucleotides, the CDR3 is TGTGCCAGTATACTCCAACCCGGGAACTCTGGAAACACCATATATTTT.

This clone was seen more than once but under ten times. The DNA for the CDR3 is TGTGCCAGCAGCTTAGGGGGTGCTGAAGCTTTCTTT. This encodes CASSLGGAEAFF. V and J are TRBV7-9 and TRBJ1-1; D is unresolved. Germline CDR1 is SEHNR and CDR2 is FQNEAQ (reference sequence). CDR3 length: 12 amino acids. The germline V and J ends were trimmed by 1 base and 6 bases, with 6 bases remaining between them.

The genes are TRBV7-9 and TRBJ2-1; D remains ambiguous. The V end was cut by 4 bases, the J end by 7 bases, with 11 bases between. The CDR3 is 13 amino acids. From germline, CDR1 is SEHNR and CDR2 FQNEAQ (reference sequence). The DNA for the CDR3 is TGTGCCAGCAGCTCCCCCGGGCTAAATGAGCAGTTCTTC. Protein: CASSSPGLNEQFF.

This clone was seen only once. The chain couples TRBV27 to TRBJ2-1; no clear D gene. The CDR3 loop spans 14 amino acids. Between the trimmed V and J ends, which lost 3 bases and 5 bases, there was a span of 11 bases. Germline V gene sequence: CDR1 MNHEY, CDR2 SMNVEV (reference sequence). Written as DNA, the CDR3 is TGTGCCAGCAGTTTTCCGACACTGGACAATGAGCAGTTCTTC. Its translation is CASSFPTLDNEQFF.

There are many counts of this clone. The rearrangement joins TRBV5-8 to TRBJ2-1, with 7 bases matching TRBD2. This CDR3 has 13 residues. Germline CDR1 reads SGHTS; CDR2 reads YDEGEE. The junction had 5 bases not matched to a gene; V was cut back by 4 bases and J by 7 bases. CDR3 DNA: TGTGCCAGCAGCATTGGGGGGGTAAATGAGCAGTTCTTC. Residues: CASSIGGVNEQFF.

In this sample, this clone turned up once. This chain links TRBV7-2 with TRBJ1-1; a weak D match, TRBD1 (6 bases). Germline values: CDR1 SGHTA, CDR2 FQGNSA. V was cut by 2 bases and J by 3 bases, with 10 bases left in between. The CDR3 sequence is 14 residues long. CDR3: CASSLRGAYTEAFF. CDR3 nucleotide sequence: TGTGCCAGCAGCTTACGGGGGGCCTACACTGAAGCTTTCTTT.

CDR3 amino acids: CASSFEAGGSYEQYF. The CDR3 nucleotides are TGTGCCAGCAGTTTTGAGGCGGGAGGCTCCTACGAGCAGTACTTC. The chain recombines TRBV28 with TRBJ2-7; 8 bases map to TRBD2. Germline lookup yields CDR1 MDHEN and CDR2 SYDVKM. Trimming took 3 bases from V and 0 from J; bases not matched to a gene: 4. CDR3 length: 15 amino acids.

The chain has TRBV25-1 and TRBJ2-5; the match to TRBD1 covers 7 bases. Per germline, CDR1 MGHDK and CDR2 SYGVNS. CDR3 length: 15 amino acids. Unmatched junction bases numbered 7, after V lost 1 base and J lost 5 bases. CDR3 sequence (DNA): TGTGCCAGCAGTGAATCTCAGGGGGTAGGTGAGACCCAGTACTTC. Its protein product is CASSESQGVGETQYF.

V is TRBV28 and J is TRBJ1-1; the match to TRBD1 covers 7 bases. V lost 2 bases to trimming and J lost 3 bases; unmatched junction nucleotides: 6. The CDR3 loop spans 15 amino acids. Germline CDR1 MDHEN, CDR2 SYDVKM. For the CDR3, the DNA is TGTGCCAGCAGTTTACCTCAAACAGGGGACACTGAAGCTTTCTTT. Residues: CASSLPQTGDTEAFF.

V gene TRBV4-1 combines with J gene TRBJ1-2; 7 bases align to TRBD1. CDR1 is MGHRA, CDR2 YSYEKL, per germline. J lost 5 bases, V lost 0 bases, and 6 bases had no gene match. CDR3 length: 15 residues. CDR3 loop: CASSQDKGTVYGYTF. As DNA, the CDR3 is TGCGCCAGCAGCCAAGATAAAGGGACAGTTTATGGCTACACCTTC.

The genes are TRBV10-1 and TRBJ2-3; D unclear. Trimming cost V 1 base and J 1 base, with 9 bases left between them. The CDR3 runs 15 residues. CDR1 is WNHNN and CDR2 is SYGVQD in the germline V gene (reference sequence). The CDR3 spells CASSELTGRTDTQYF. The CDR3, as DNA: TGCGCCAGCAGTGAGTTGACGGGTCGCACAGATACGCAGTATTTT.

The genes are TRBV12-5 and TRBJ2-7, with a possible D match to TRBD1 (6 bases). Per germline, CDR1 LGHNT and CDR2 FRNRAP. The CDR3 has 13 amino acids. V lost 6 bases to trimming and J lost 3 bases, with 12 bases between them. CDR3 bases: TGTGCTAGTGGCCAGGGACATTTCTACGAGCAGTACTTC. Its protein product is CASGQGHFYEQYF.

The chain employs TRBV27 and TRBJ2-1; 10 bases are shared with TRBD1. The J segment lost 2 bases and the V segment lost 8 bases, leaving 12 bases of the junction unmatched. Looked up from germline, CDR1 is MNHEY and CDR2 is SMNVEV (reference sequence). The CDR3 has 17 amino acids. CDR3 nucleotides: TGTGCCAGCCGTTCCAGAGTAGGGACAGGGGCCTACAATGAGCAGTTCTTC. Amino acids: CASRSRVGTGAYNEQFF.

The chain has TRBV19 and TRBJ1-6, with D maybe TRBD1 (5 bases). V shed 5 bases and J shed 4 bases, with 18 bases lying between them. Germline CDR1 LNHDA, CDR2 SQIVND (reference sequence). The CDR3 contains 17 residues. The CDR3 is CASSPLSWGEYNSPLHF. DNA of the CDR3: TGTGCCAGTAGTCCCCTGTCTTGGGGCGAGTATAATTCACCCCTCCACTTT.

This rearrangement joins TRBV7-3 to TRBJ2-1, with unresolved D. The CDR3 runs 13 residues. V gave up 1 base and J gave up 5 bases, with 6 bases separating them. Germline values: CDR1 SGHTA, CDR2 FQGTGA. For the CDR3, the DNA is TGTGCCAGCAGCTTAATGGTCAACAATGAGCAGTTCTTC. Its protein product is CASSLMVNNEQFF.

The genes are TRBV19 and TRBJ1-4; the D is unclear. Germline CDR1 is LNHDA and CDR2 is SQIVND (reference sequence). Trimming pared 1 base from V and 10 bases from J, leaving 16 bases between. This CDR3 is 15 amino acids long. The chain's CDR3 is CASSIARAPSGKLFF. The DNA for the CDR3 is TGTGCCAGTAGTATAGCCCGGGCCCCGAGTGGAAAACTGTTTTTT. The variable domain in full, with the rest retrieved from reference TRBV19 and TRBJ1-4, is DGGITQSPKYLFRKEGQNVTLSCEQNLNHDAMYWYRQDPGQGLRLIYYSQIVNDFQKGDIAEGYSVSREKKESFPLTVTSAQKNPTAFYLCASSIARAPSGKLFFGSGTQLSVL.